This TCR beta chain is drawn from a study of human CD8 memory T cell subsets. A UMI-labeled 5' RACE approach was the method that produced the TCR beta libraries. One entry per CDR3 protein, without DNA, is what TCRdb gives after re-calling the 5' RACE reads. The table lists 9,000 to 15,000 distinct CDR3 sequences. This CDR3 contains 14 residues. Germline V lookup: CDR1 LNHDA, CDR2 SQIVND (reference sequence). The chain couples TRBV19 to TRBJ2-1; TCRdb selects TRBD2, and the lack of DNA leaves this call unchecked. The material sequenced was CD8+ T cells from PBMCs. This receptor was identified in a human donor in good health. CDR3 loop: CASSIDGGSREQFF.